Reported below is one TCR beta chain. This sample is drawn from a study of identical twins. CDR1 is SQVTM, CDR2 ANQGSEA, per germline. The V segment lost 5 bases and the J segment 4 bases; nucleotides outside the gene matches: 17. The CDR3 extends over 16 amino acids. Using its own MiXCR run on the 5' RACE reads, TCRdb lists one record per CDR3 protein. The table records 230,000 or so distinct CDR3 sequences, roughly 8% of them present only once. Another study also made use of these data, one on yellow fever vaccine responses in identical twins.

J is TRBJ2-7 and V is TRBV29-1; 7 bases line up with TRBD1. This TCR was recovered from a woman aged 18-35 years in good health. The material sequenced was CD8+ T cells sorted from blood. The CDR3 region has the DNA TGCAGCGTTCACCAGATCGGTACAGGGGATGGGTACGAGCAGTACTTC. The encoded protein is CSVHQIGTGDGYEQYF.